This TCR beta chain was documented in a study of T-cell reconstitution after alpha-beta-depleted transplantation in children. Unique molecular identifiers were incorporated during preparation of the TCRbeta library. Each CDR3 protein is one row after TCRdb ran MiXCR on the PCR reads. The table includes just over 950,000 distinct CDR3 sequences, about 29% detected once. Worth noting for this clonotype: Its antigen is currently unknown.

Study results and caveats: Several hundred graft clones that had expanded were reportedly the source of alpha-beta T cells about two months after transplant. Diversity and T-cell counts at one year after transplant derived mostly from new T cells. In some patients, recipient T cells and intrathymic progenitors surviving conditioning explained high day-60 diversity.

The J segment lost 5 bases and the V segment lost 2 bases, leaving 7 bases of the junction unmatched. Germline V gives CDR1 SGHRS, CDR2 YFSETQ. This CDR3 has 15 residues. This specimen was PBMCs, mostly from graft donor cells, taken 360 days after TCRalphabeta/CD19-depleted stem cell transplant. The gene calls are TRBV5-1 and TRBJ2-5, with 9 bases identical to TRBD1. The source is a boy under three years old who had a stem cell transplant for SCID, so the T cells may come from the graft donor. CDR3 in amino acids: CASSFSSGTGETQYF. The CDR3 DNA sequence: TGCGCCAGCAGCTTCTCCTCCGGGACAGGGGAGACCCAGTACTTC.